Listed below are T cell receptor beta chains from one sample, sequenced in a study of breast tumors, draining lymph nodes, adjacent tissues. TCRdb used MiXCR to reprocess the multiplex PCR reads, holding one entry per CDR3 protein. Among under 150,000 distinct CDR3 sequences listed, approximately 21% were seen once. What was sequenced was axillary lymph node tissue. The receptors here all came from a female donor with breast cancer. Some clones in this sample may be carry-over from other donors' samples. Both conserved end residues are part of each CDR3. A D gene is named only where the DNA matches it firmly. Clone size appears in some rows only: once, few, many, or a class for an expanded clone.

>TRBJ2-3|TRBD1|many|TRBV28|15
TGTGCCAGCAGGAGAAGGGGACAGGGGACAGATACGCAGTATTTT
CASRRRGQGTDTQYF
>TRBJ2-6|-|-|TRBV7-7|16
TGTGCTAGCAGCCCCGGGCCCCGGTCTGGGGCCAACGTCCTGGCTTTC
CASSPGPRSGANVLAF
>TRBJ2-7|-|few|TRBV28|14
TGTGCCAGCAGTTTATACGGGGCCCAGGGGGAGCAGTACTTC
CASSLYGAQGEQYF
>TRBJ2-1|TRBD2|-|TRBV9|12
TGTGCCAGCAGCCCCGGGACTAATAAGCAGTTCTTC
CASSPGTNKQFF
>TRBJ2-7|TRBD2|many|TRBV11-2|17
TGTGCCAGCAGCTACTCCGGACTAGCGGGGAGCTCCTACGAGCAGTACTTC
CASSYSGLAGSSYEQYF
>TRBJ2-5|-|many|TRBV6-1|14
TGTGCCAGCAGTGAAGCGACAGGACTAGAGACCCAGTACTTC
CASSEATGLETQYF
>TRBJ1-4|-|many|TRBV7-6|17
TGTGCCAGCAGCTCTCCAGGGCCGAGAGCGACTAATGAAAAACTGTTTTTT
CASSSPGPRATNEKLFF
>TRBJ2-3|-|many|TRBV30|13
TGTGCCTGGAGTTTGGCAGGGAGAGATACGCAGTATTTT
CAWSLAGRDTQYF
>TRBJ1-6|-|many|TRBV28|15
TGTGCCAGCACCCTCTCAACTAGGGGTAATTCACCCCTCCACTTT
CASTLSTRGNSPLHF
>TRBJ1-2|-|many|TRBV20-1|12
TGCAGTGCTCTAAACAGGGTATCTGGCTACACCTTC
CSALNRVSGYTF
>TRBJ2-7|-|many|TRBV5-1|13
TGCGCCAGCAGCTTGGTATCCCGTTACGAGCAGTACTTC
CASSLVSRYEQYF
>TRBJ2-1|-|few|TRBV14|13
TGTGCCAGCAGCCAAGGCCGGGACAATGAGCAGTTCTTC
CASSQGRDNEQFF
>TRBJ2-2|TRBD1|many|TRBV2|15
TGTGCCAGCACCCGGGACAGGGTGAACACCGGGGAGCTGTTTTTT
CASTRDRVNTGELFF
>TRBJ1-6|-|once|TRBV19|16
TGTGCCAGTAGTAGGACCGGGGGTTCAATTAATTCACCCCTCCGCTTT
CASSRTGGSINSPLRF